This paragraph covers one T cell receptor beta chain sequence. This clonotype has at least ten counts. The specificity of this receptor is unknown. There are no base qualities to consult, and no much larger clone falls within one base. For repertoire sequencing, the TCR beta CDR3 regions were amplified from RNA transcripts. HTBI primers and the Qiagen OneStep RT-PCR kit were used in a first-round RT-PCR, which was followed by a second-round multiplex PCR, size selection and purification. Libraries were sequenced paired-end with 100 bp reads on an Illumina HiSeq2000. The authors processed their data as follows. SOAPnuke was used to process the reads, removing any read that contained adapters or uncalled bases, had a mean Phred below 15, or lacked an exact match to the constant primer or identifier. COPE v1.2.5 was used to merge high-quality paired reads. Unique nucleotide sequences were defined as clonotypes and aligned to IMGT TRB V, D and J references using MiTCR v1.1. The analysis was limited to V-J combinations with a frequency above 0.0001, which together covered approximately 99% of repertoires. For each V-J combination, a TCR clonal expansion and chaos score was defined as the ratio of F50 clonal expansion to chaos observed in the TCRdist matrix. Features were reduced by Welch's t-statistics and random forest to around 14 V-J combinations, which fed a naive Bayes classifier. The Morisita-Horn index was used to measure how similar the thyroid and blood repertoires were. TCRdb reprocessed the public reads (quality trimming at Q25 with fastp, clone calling with MiXCR) and kept in-frame beta chains. Rows are combined by CDR3 protein, so each entry shows the most common genes and DNA. The V and J calls were determined by TCRdb, not by the authors. Present in this sample are 680,000 or so distinct CDR3 sequences, about 20% of which were seen just once. The leading ten clones occupy roughly 7.4% of the sample.

Stable hyperthyroidism was defined as no progression to ophthalmopathy within 18 months of follow-up. The hyperthyroidism patients were 18 to 65 years old and newly diagnosed, with a disease duration of less than 2 months. Patients with other autoimmune diseases, uncontrolled infections, pregnancy or lactation were excluded. Diagnosis relied on clinical symptoms, serum thyroxine, TRAb, thyroid ultrasound and orbital computed tomography. Ficoll-Paque density gradient centrifugation was used to isolate PBMCs from around 10 ml of fresh peripheral blood. Total RNA was extracted using Trizol reagent, and RNA quality was checked on an Agilent 2100 Bioanalyzer. Including the terminal cysteine and phenylalanine, the CDR3 comprises 15 residues. The DNA shown is the 45-base CDR3, in frame from base 1. Trimming takes 0 bases from V and 1 base from J, and the germline ends sit 4 bases apart. In the germline V gene, CDR1 corresponds to MNHNS and CDR2 to SASEGT.

These data originate in a study of Graves' ophthalmopathy and Graves' hyperthyroidism listed by TCRdb under 2018. About the investigation overall: Peripheral blood was collected at initial diagnosis, before any treatment. To tell Graves' ophthalmopathy apart from Graves' hyperthyroidism, and to predict which patients would progress to ophthalmopathy, the study relied on TCR beta repertoire signatures. In total, approximately 130 blood samples were TCR-sequenced: approximately 42 ophthalmopathy, 80 or so hyperthyroidism and approximately 17 hyperthyroidism-to-ophthalmopathy patients. To explore V-J signatures distinguishing ophthalmopathy from hyperthyroidism, a discovery set of more than 95 patients (43 ophthalmopathy, about 57 stable hyperthyroidism) was enrolled. An independent validation cohort was composed of 18 hyperthyroidism patients and 17 patients who later progressed from hyperthyroidism to ophthalmopathy. T-cell repertoires of thyroid tissue and blood were compared in more than five hyperthyroidism patients. Following sampling, methimazole starting at 30 mg daily was administered to hyperthyroidism patients, and high-dose intravenous methylprednisolone was administered to ophthalmopathy patients. The roughly 90 discovery patients were divided at random into training and test sets in a 7:3 ratio.

Overall study outcomes, separate from this receptor: Ophthalmopathy was separated from stable hyperthyroidism by the 13-signature model with around 89% sensitivity and just under 84% specificity in cross-validation and with 80%/75% in the test set. Sample size was not predetermined statistically, and investigators were not blinded to group allocation. In validation, the model predicted ophthalmopathy progression with more than 70% sensitivity and approximately 75% specificity; roughly 12 predicted patients were CT-confirmed with GO in a median of approximately six months. Among expanded thyroid clonotypes with frequency above 0.001, most also showed up in blood, which suggests that blood repertoires may reflect the thyroid immune response.

This receptor was taken from a woman aged 18-29 years with stable Graves' hyperthyroidism. Some clones in this sample may be carry-over from other donors' samples. Donor details come from another sample of the same person, matched by shared clones. The sequencing input was peripheral blood. The V gene is TRBV6-1 and the J gene is TRBJ2-6, with no reliable assignment of the D segment. The CDR3 sequence is CASSEADSGANVLTF. The bases are TGTGCCAGCAGTGAAGCCGATTCTGGGGCCAACGTCCTGACTTTC.